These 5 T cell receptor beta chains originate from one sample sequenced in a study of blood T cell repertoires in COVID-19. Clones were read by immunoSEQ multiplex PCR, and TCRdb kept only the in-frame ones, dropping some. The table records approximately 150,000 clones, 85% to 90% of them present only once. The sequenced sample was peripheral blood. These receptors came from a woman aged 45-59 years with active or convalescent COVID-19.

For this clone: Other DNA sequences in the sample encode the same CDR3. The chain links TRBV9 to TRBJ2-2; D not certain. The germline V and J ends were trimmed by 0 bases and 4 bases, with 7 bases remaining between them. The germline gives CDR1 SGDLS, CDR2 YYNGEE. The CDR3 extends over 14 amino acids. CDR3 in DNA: TGTGCCAGCAGCGTAGTAGGCGGCACCGGGGAGCTGTTTTTT. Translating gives CASSVVGGTGELFF.

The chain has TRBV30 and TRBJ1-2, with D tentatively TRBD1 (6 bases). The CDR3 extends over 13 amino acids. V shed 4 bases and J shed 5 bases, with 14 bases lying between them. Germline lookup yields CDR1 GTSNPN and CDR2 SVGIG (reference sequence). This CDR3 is CAWNSGQTYGYTF. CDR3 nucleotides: TGTGCCTGGAACTCCGGACAGACTTATGGCTACACCTTC.

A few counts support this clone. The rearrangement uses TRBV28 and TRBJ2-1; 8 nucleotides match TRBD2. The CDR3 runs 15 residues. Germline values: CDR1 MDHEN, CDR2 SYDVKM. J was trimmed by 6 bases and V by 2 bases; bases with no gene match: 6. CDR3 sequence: CASSLPAGVSNEQFF. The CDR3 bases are TGTGCCAGCAGTTTACCAGCGGGAGTCTCCAATGAGCAGTTCTTC.

CDR3 loop: CASSSTGGDEKLFF. CDR3 DNA sequence: TGTGCCAGCAGCTCAACAGGGGGGGATGAAAAACTGTTTTTT. The rearrangement links TRBV7-2 to TRBJ1-4; 8 nucleotides align to TRBD1. The CDR3 consists of 14 residues. Germline-derived CDR1 and CDR2 are SGHTA and FQGNSA. V trimming: 4 bases; J trimming: 6 bases; junction bases outside the gene matches: 4.

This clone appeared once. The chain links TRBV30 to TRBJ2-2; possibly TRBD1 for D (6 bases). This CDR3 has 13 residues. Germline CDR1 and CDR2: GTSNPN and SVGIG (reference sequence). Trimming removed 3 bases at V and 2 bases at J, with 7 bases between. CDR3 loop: CAWRGANTGELFF. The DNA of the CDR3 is TGTGCCTGGAGGGGGGCAAACACCGGGGAGCTGTTTTTT.